These T cell receptor beta chains were read from a single sample in a study of blood T cell repertoires in COVID-19. This table comes from immunoSEQ multiplex PCR, and its TCRdb copy is limited to in-frame clones, with some not included. The repertoire holds under 60,000 clones, with 80% to 95% as singletons. Source material: peripheral blood. These receptor sequences come from a man between 50 and 59 years old with active COVID-19. CDR3s include the opening cysteine and the closing phenylalanine or tryptophan. The order of the fields is V gene, clone size, J gene, CDR3 length, D gene, CDR3 DNA, CDR3 protein. A D gene is named only where the DNA matches it firmly. The size entry is marked missing in some rows and otherwise reads once, few, many or a size class.

v_call: TRBV3-1/TRBV3-2
clone_size: -
j_call: TRBJ1-6
cdr3_length: 15
d_call: -
cdr3_nt: TGTGCCAGCAGCCAAGGCTTGACAGGAAATTCACCCCTCCACTTT
cdr3_aa: CASSQGLTGNSPLHF

v_call: TRBV4-2
clone_size: -
j_call: TRBJ2-1
cdr3_length: 14
d_call: TRBD2
cdr3_nt: TGTGCCAGCAGCCGGACTAGCGGGTTCAATGAGCAGTTCTTC
cdr3_aa: CASSRTSGFNEQFF

v_call: TRBV7-8
clone_size: -
j_call: TRBJ2-3
cdr3_length: 16
d_call: TRBD1
cdr3_nt: TGTGCCAGCAGCTTACGGGACAGGGGGGGAACAGATACGCAGTATTTT
cdr3_aa: CASSLRDRGGTDTQYF

v_call: TRBV11-2
clone_size: -
j_call: TRBJ2-3
cdr3_length: 18
d_call: TRBD1
cdr3_nt: TGTGCCAGCAGCTTCCCGGAGAGAGGGGGCTTAAGCACAGATACGCAGTATTTT
cdr3_aa: CASSFPERGGLSTDTQYF

v_call: TRBV7-2
clone_size: -
j_call: TRBJ1-2
cdr3_length: 13
d_call: -
cdr3_nt: TGTGCCAGCAGCTTAGAGGGAGGGAATGGCTACACCTTC
cdr3_aa: CASSLEGGNGYTF

v_call: TRBV30
clone_size: -
j_call: TRBJ1-6
cdr3_length: 13
d_call: -
cdr3_nt: TGTGCCTGGAGTACTGGGGAGAATTCACCCCTCCACTTT
cdr3_aa: CAWSTGENSPLHF

v_call: TRBV28
clone_size: once
j_call: TRBJ2-2
cdr3_length: 13
d_call: TRBD1
cdr3_nt: TGTGCCAGCAGCATGACAGGGACCGGGGAGCTGTTTTTT
cdr3_aa: CASSMTGTGELFF

v_call: TRBV5-5
clone_size: few
j_call: TRBJ1-3
cdr3_length: 15
d_call: -
cdr3_nt: TGTGCCAGCAGTGACCCCCGGGGGGGTCGAAACACCATATATTTT
cdr3_aa: CASSDPRGGRNTIYF

v_call: TRBV11-2
clone_size: few
j_call: TRBJ1-3
cdr3_length: 14
d_call: -
cdr3_nt: TGTGCCAGCAGTTCGGTCGTCTCTGGAAACACCATATATTTT
cdr3_aa: CASSSVVSGNTIYF

v_call: TRBV3-1/TRBV3-2
clone_size: -
j_call: TRBJ2-7
cdr3_length: 16
d_call: TRBD2
cdr3_nt: TGTGCCAGCAGCCCCGGGGGACTAGGGGCCCGGAGCGAGCAGTACTTC
cdr3_aa: CASSPGGLGARSEQYF

v_call: TRBV3-1/TRBV3-2
clone_size: -
j_call: TRBJ1-2
cdr3_length: 14
d_call: -
cdr3_nt: TGTGCCAGCAGCCAAGATCTGGGAGCCTATGGCTACACCTTC
cdr3_aa: CASSQDLGAYGYTF

v_call: TRBV10-1
clone_size: -
j_call: TRBJ2-5
cdr3_length: 15
d_call: TRBD2
cdr3_nt: TGCGCCAGCAGCCCCGGACTAGCGGGACAAGAGACCCAGTACTTC
cdr3_aa: CASSPGLAGQETQYF

v_call: TRBV7-2
clone_size: -
j_call: TRBJ1-6
cdr3_length: 14
d_call: -
cdr3_nt: TGTGCCAGCAGCTTACGGGTGTTAAATTCACCCCTCCACTTT
cdr3_aa: CASSLRVLNSPLHF

v_call: TRBV19
clone_size: -
j_call: TRBJ2-7
cdr3_length: 16
d_call: -
cdr3_nt: TGTGCCAGTAGTACGCACCCGACGGGAAGCTCCTACGAGCAGTACTTC
cdr3_aa: CASSTHPTGSSYEQYF

v_call: TRBV2
clone_size: -
j_call: TRBJ1-4
cdr3_length: 14
d_call: -
cdr3_nt: TGTGCCAGCAGTGTTTCCCGATCCAGGGAAAAACTGTTTTTT
cdr3_aa: CASSVSRSREKLFF

v_call: TRBV12-3/TRBV12-4
clone_size: -
j_call: TRBJ2-5
cdr3_length: 12
d_call: TRBD1
cdr3_nt: TGTGCCAGCAGACAGGGGTCGGAGACCCAGTACTTC
cdr3_aa: CASRQGSETQYF

v_call: TRBV18
clone_size: -
j_call: TRBJ2-2
cdr3_length: 16
d_call: TRBD1
cdr3_nt: TGTGCCAGCTCCCCGCCGGGACAGGGTTACACCGGGGAGCTGTTTTTT
cdr3_aa: CASSPPGQGYTGELFF

v_call: TRBV2
clone_size: -
j_call: TRBJ1-3
cdr3_length: 15
d_call: TRBD1
cdr3_nt: TGTGCCAGCATCCACAGGGGGCGCTCTGGAAACACCATATATTTT
cdr3_aa: CASIHRGRSGNTIYF

v_call: TRBV6-1
clone_size: once
j_call: TRBJ2-1
cdr3_length: 15
d_call: TRBD2
cdr3_nt: TGTGCCAGCAGTGAAGGACTAGCGGGATACAATGAGCAGTTCTTC
cdr3_aa: CASSEGLAGYNEQFF

v_call: TRBV24-1
clone_size: -
j_call: TRBJ1-2
cdr3_length: 14
d_call: TRBD1
cdr3_nt: TGTGCCACCAGTGATACAGGGGGCAGGAGTGGCTACACCTTC
cdr3_aa: CATSDTGGRSGYTF

v_call: TRBV28
clone_size: -
j_call: TRBJ1-4
cdr3_length: 15
d_call: -
cdr3_nt: TGTGCCAGCAGCCCTCTCAGGGGTGTCCGTGAAAAACTGTTTTTT
cdr3_aa: CASSPLRGVREKLFF

v_call: TRBV7-2
clone_size: -
j_call: TRBJ2-3
cdr3_length: 18
d_call: TRBD2
cdr3_nt: TGTGCCAGCAGCTTATGGTTTCTAGCGGGGGGGCCCACAGATACGCAGTATTTT
cdr3_aa: CASSLWFLAGGPTDTQYF

v_call: TRBV4-1
clone_size: -
j_call: TRBJ2-1
cdr3_length: 14
d_call: -
cdr3_nt: TGCGCCAGCAGCCAAGAGCCTAGTTTGGGTGAGCAGTTCTTC
cdr3_aa: CASSQEPSLGEQFF

v_call: TRBV27
clone_size: -
j_call: TRBJ2-5
cdr3_length: 15
d_call: TRBD1
cdr3_nt: TGTGCCAGCAGTGGACAGGGCCTAGGTCGGGAGACCCAGTACTTC
cdr3_aa: CASSGQGLGRETQYF

v_call: TRBV5-4
clone_size: -
j_call: TRBJ1-1
cdr3_length: 15
d_call: -
cdr3_nt: TGTGCCAGCAGCTTGAGGGGAGGGGCGAACACTGAAGCTTTCTTT
cdr3_aa: CASSLRGGANTEAFF

v_call: TRBV6-6
clone_size: -
j_call: TRBJ1-1
cdr3_length: 12
d_call: TRBD1
cdr3_nt: TGTGCCAGCAGTCTGGGACAGGGGGAAGCTTTCTTT
cdr3_aa: CASSLGQGEAFF